Included here is one TCR beta chain sequence, with context. This CDR3 comprises 12 residues. The V and J ends lost 4 bases and 3 bases respectively, with 6 bases between them. Per germline, CDR1 KGHDR and CDR2 SFDVKD. Specified time point: after trial treatment. Stated treatment: LDRT plus nivolumab, ipilimumab, low-dose cyclophosphamide and aspirin (RACIN trial). Every donor was treated with nivolumab, ipilimumab, aspirin, low-dose cyclophosphamide and also low-dose radiotherapy. Alpha- and beta-chain coverage of first-strand cDNA came from TRAV- and TRBV-specific primers. Over approximately 20 PCR cycles, TCRs were amplified from a constant-region primer and V-primer adapter. TCRdb recomputed calls from the reads with MiXCR, one row per CDR3 protein. The sample shows 85,000 to 95,000 distinct CDR3 sequences, roughly 20% of them seen only once. The source of the sample is a study of low-dose radiotherapy and immunotherapy resistance in tumors.

Source: PBMCs, taken after low-dose radiotherapy plus immunotherapy. The TCR sequence derives from a female donor with ovarian cancer. The chain employs TRBV24-1 and TRBJ2-7, with D tentatively TRBD1 (5 bases). CDR3 nucleotide sequence: TGTGCCACCAGTGAGCAGGGCTACGAGCAGTACTTC. Protein sequence: CATSEQGYEQYF.